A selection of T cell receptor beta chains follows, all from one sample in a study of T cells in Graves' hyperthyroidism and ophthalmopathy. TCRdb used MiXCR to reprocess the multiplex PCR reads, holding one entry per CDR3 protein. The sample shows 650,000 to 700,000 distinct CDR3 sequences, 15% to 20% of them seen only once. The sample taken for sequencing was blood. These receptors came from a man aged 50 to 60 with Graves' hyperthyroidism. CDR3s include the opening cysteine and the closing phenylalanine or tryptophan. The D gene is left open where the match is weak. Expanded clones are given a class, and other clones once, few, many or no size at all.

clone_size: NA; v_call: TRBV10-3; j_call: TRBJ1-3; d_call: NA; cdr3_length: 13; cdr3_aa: CAISGTSRNTIYF; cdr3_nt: TGTGCCATCAGTGGGACAAGCCGAAACACCATATATTTT
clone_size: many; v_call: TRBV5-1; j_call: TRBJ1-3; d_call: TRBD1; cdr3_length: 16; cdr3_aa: CASSLGQGAPGNTIYF; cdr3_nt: TGCGCCAGCAGCTTGGGGCAGGGGGCGCCTGGAAACACCATATATTTT
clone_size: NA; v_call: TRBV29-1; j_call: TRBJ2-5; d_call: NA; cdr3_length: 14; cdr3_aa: CSGRTASGQETQHF; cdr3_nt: TGCAGCGGGCGAACCGCTAGTGGGCAAGAGACCCAGCACTTC
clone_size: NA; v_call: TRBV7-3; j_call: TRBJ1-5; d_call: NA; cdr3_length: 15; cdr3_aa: CASSSDGQPNQPQHF; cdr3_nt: TGTGCCAGCAGCTCCGATGGACAGCCGAATCAGCCCCAGCATTTT
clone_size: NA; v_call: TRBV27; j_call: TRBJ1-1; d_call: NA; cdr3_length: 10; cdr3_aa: CARTRAEAFF; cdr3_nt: TGTGCCAGAACCAGGGCCGAAGCTTTCTTT
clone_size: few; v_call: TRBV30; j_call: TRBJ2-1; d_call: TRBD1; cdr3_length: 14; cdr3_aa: CACYGTGGGNEQFF; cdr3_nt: TGTGCCTGCTACGGGACAGGGGGTGGGAATGAGCAGTTCTTC
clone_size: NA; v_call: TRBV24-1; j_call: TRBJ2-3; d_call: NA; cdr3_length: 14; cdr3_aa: CATSDLTRGDTQYF; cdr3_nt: TGTGCCACCAGTGATTTGACGAGGGGGGATACGCAGTATTTT
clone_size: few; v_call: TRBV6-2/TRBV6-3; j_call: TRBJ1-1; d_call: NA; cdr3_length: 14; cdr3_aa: CASSYLGLRTEAFF; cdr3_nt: TGTGCCAGCAGTTACTTGGGTTTGCGCACTGAAGCTTTCTTT
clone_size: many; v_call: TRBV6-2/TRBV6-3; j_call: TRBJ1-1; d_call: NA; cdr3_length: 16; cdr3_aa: CASSYPGKATGTEAFF; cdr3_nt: TGTGCCAGCAGTTACCCGGGCAAAGCTACAGGCACTGAAGCTTTCTTT
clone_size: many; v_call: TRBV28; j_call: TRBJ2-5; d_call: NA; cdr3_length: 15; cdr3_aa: CASSLLDPEAETQYF; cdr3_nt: TGTGCCAGCAGTTTATTAGATCCCGAGGCAGAGACCCAGTACTTC
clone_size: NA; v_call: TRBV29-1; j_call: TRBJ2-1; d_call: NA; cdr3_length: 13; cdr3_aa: CSVLPDSYNEQFF; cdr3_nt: TGCAGCGTTCTGCCGGACTCCTACAATGAGCAGTTCTTC
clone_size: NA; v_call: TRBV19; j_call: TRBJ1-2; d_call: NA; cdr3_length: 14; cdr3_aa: CASSIGQINYGYTF; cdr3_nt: TGTGCCAGTAGTATTGGGCAGATAAACTATGGCTACACCTTC
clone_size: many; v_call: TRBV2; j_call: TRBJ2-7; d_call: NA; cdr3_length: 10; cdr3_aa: CASSAYEQYF; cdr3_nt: TGTGCCAGCAGTGCCTACGAGCAGTACTTC
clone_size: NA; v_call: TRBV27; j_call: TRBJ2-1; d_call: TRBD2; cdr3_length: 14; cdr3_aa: CASSLRLAYNEQFF; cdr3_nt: TGTGCCAGCAGTTTAAGACTAGCTTACAATGAGCAGTTCTTC
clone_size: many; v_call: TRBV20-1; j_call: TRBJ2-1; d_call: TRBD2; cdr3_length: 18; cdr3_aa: CSAPRLAGGAAYSNEQFF; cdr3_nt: TGCAGTGCGCCGAGACTAGCGGGAGGGGCCGCCTACAGCAATGAGCAGTTCTTC
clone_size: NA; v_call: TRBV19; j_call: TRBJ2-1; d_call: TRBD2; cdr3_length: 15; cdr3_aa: CASLSGTSGNNEQFF; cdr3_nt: TGTGCCAGTCTTAGTGGGACTAGCGGGAACAATGAGCAGTTCTTC
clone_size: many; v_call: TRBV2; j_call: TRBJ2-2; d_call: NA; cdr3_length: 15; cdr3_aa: CASSVFQGNTGELFF; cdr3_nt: TGTGCCAGCAGTGTATTCCAGGGAAACACCGGGGAGCTGTTTTTT
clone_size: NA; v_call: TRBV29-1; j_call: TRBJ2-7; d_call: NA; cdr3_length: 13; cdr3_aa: CSPRVRVGDEQYF; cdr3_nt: TGCAGCCCGAGGGTGAGGGTAGGCGACGAGCAGTACTTC
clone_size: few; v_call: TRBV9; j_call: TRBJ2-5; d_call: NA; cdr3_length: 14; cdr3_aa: CASSFSLRRETQYF; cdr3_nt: TGTGCCAGCAGCTTCTCTTTGCGCCGGGAGACCCAGTACTTC
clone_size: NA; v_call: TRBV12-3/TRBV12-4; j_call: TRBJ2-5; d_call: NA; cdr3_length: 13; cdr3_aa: CASSSSSEGTQYF; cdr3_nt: TGTGCCAGCAGTTCCTCTAGCGAGGGGACCCAGTACTTC
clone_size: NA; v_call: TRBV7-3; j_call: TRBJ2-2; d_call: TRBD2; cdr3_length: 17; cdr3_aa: CASRGGASGANTGELFF; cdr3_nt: TGTGCCAGCAGGGGTGGGGCTAGCGGGGCGAACACCGGGGAGCTGTTTTTT
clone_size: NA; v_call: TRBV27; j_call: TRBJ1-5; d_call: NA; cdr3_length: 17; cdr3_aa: CASSLLGAMDSNQPQHF; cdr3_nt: TGTGCCAGCAGTTTATTGGGGGCCATGGATAGCAATCAGCCCCAGCATTTT
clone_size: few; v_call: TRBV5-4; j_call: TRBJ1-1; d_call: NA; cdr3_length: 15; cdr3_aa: CASSSNMGVNTEAFF; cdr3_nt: TGTGCCAGCAGCTCAAACATGGGGGTGAACACTGAAGCTTTCTTT
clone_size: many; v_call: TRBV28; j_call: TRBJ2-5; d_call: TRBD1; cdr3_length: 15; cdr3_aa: CASCRLGGNQETQYF; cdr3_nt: TGTGCCAGTTGCCGTTTAGGGGGCAACCAAGAGACCCAGTACTTC
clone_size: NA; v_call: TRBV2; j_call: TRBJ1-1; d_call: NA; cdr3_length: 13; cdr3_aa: CASRGTTNTEAFF; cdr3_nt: TGTGCCAGCAGGGGGACTACGAACACTGAAGCTTTCTTT
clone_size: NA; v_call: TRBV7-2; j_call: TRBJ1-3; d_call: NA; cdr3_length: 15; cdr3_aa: CASSRTSHSGNTIYF; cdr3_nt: TGTGCCAGCAGCCGTACTAGCCACTCTGGAAACACCATATATTTT
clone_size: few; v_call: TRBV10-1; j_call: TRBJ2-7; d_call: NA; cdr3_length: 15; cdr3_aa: CASSDLDPGSYEQYF; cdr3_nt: TGCGCCAGCAGTGACCTCGATCCCGGCTCCTACGAGCAGTACTTC
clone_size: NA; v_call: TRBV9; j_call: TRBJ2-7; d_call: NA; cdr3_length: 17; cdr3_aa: CASSPPRVRGRRDEQYF; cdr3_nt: TGTGCCAGCAGCCCTCCTCGGGTTCGGGGCCGTAGGGACGAGCAGTACTTC
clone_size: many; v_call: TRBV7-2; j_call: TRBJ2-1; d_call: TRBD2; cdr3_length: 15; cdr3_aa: CASSPSGRTYNEQFF; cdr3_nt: TGTGCCAGCAGCCCTAGCGGGAGGACCTACAATGAGCAGTTCTTC
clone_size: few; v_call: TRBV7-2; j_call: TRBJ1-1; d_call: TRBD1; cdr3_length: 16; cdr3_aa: CASSIRPGQGETEAFF; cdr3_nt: TGTGCCAGCAGCATAAGACCGGGACAGGGGGAAACTGAAGCTTTCTTT
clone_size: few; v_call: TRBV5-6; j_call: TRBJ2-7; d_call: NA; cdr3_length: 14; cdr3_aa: CASSWGTGTYEQYF; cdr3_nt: TGTGCCAGCAGCTGGGGCACGGGTACCTACGAGCAGTACTTC
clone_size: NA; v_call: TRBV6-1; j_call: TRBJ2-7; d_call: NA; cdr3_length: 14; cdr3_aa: CASSCSGFTYEQYF; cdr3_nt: TGTGCCAGCAGTTGCTCAGGCTTCACCTACGAGCAGTACTTC
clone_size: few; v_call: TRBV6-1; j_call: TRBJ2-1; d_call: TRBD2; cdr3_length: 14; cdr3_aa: CASRKAGATNEQFF; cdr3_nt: TGTGCCAGTAGAAAAGCGGGAGCGACCAATGAGCAGTTCTTC
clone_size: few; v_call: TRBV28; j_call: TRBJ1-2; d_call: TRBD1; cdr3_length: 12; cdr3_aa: CATTRTGYGYTF; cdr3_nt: TGTGCCACAACACGGACAGGCTATGGCTACACCTTC
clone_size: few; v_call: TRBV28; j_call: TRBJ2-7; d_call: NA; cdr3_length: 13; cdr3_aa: CASTLRGFDEQYF; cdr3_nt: TGTGCCAGCACCCTCCGAGGGTTCGACGAGCAGTACTTC
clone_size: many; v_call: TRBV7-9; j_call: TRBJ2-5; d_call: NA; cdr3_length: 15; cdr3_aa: CASSGPGMDQETQYF; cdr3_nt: TGTGCCAGCAGCGGACCGGGTATGGACCAAGAGACCCAGTACTTC
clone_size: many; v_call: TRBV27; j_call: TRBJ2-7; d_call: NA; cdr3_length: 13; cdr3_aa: CASSLGLQYEQYF; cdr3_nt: TGTGCCAGCAGTTTAGGTCTCCAATACGAGCAGTACTTC
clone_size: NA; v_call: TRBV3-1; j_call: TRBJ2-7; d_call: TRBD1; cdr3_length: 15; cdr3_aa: CASSQVGTGVYEQYF; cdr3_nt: TGTGCCAGCAGCCAAGTGGGGACAGGGGTTTACGAGCAGTACTTC
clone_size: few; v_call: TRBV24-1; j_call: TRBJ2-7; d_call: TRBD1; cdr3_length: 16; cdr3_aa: CATSESGGTGFYEQYF; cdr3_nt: TGTGCCACCAGTGAGTCGGGCGGGACAGGGTTCTACGAGCAGTACTTC
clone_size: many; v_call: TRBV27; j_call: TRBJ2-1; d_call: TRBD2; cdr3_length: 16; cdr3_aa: CASSLLSSGSLDEQFF; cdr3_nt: TGTGCCAGCAGTTTACTTTCTAGCGGGAGTCTCGATGAGCAGTTCTTC
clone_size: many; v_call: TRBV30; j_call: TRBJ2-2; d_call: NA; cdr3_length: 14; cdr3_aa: CAWLPSGATGELFF; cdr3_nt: TGTGCCTGGCTCCCCTCGGGAGCCACCGGGGAGCTGTTTTTT
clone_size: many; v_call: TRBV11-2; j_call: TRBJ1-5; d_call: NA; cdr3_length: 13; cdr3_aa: CASRGLSGQPQHF; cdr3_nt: TGTGCCAGCAGAGGACTGTCGGGTCAGCCCCAGCATTTT
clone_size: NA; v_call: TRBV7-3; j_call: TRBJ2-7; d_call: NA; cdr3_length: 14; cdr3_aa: CASSPQTDSYEQYF; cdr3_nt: TGTGCCAGCAGCCCCCAGACAGATTCTTACGAGCAGTACTTC
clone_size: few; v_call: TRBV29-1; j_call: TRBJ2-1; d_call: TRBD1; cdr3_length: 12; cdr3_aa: CSVGTGYNEQFF; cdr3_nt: TGCAGCGTGGGGACAGGGTACAATGAGCAGTTCTTC
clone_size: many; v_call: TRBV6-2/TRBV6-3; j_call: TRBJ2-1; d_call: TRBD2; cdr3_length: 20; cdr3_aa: CASSYSFSTAGGSSYNEQFF; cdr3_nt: TGTGCCAGCAGTTACTCTTTTTCGACAGCCGGGGGGAGCTCCTACAATGAGCAGTTCTTC
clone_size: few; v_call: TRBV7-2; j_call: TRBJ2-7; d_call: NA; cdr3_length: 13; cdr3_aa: CASSLVGGHEQYF; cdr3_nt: TGTGCCAGCAGCTTAGTGGGGGGTCACGAGCAGTACTTC
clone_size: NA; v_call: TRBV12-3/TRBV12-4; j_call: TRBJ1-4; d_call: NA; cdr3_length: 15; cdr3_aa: CASRRQAATNEKLFF; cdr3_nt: TGTGCCAGCAGGAGACAGGCCGCAACTAATGAAAAACTGTTTTTT
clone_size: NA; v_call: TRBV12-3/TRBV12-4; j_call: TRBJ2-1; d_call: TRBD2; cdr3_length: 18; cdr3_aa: CASSRQRGLAGPHNEQFF; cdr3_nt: TGTGCCAGCAGTCGACAGAGAGGACTAGCGGGACCCCACAATGAGCAGTTCTTC
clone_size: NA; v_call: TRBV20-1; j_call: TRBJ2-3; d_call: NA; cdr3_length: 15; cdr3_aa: CSARGGSGRTDTQYF; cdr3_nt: TGCAGTGCTAGAGGAGGGAGCGGCCGCACAGATACGCAGTATTTT
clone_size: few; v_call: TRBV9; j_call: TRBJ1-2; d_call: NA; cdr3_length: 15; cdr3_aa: CASSVATGSVYGYTF; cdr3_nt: TGTGCCAGCAGCGTAGCCACAGGGAGTGTCTATGGCTACACCTTC
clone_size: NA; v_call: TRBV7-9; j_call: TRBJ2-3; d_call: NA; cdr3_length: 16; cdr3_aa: CASSQGSGKLTDTQYF; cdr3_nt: TGTGCCAGCAGCCAAGGTTCAGGGAAACTCACAGATACGCAGTATTTT
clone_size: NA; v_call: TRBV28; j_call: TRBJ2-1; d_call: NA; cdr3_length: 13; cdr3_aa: CASSSAQGSPEVF; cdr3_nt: TGTGCCAGCAGTTCGGCCCAGGGTTCACCCGAAGTCTTC
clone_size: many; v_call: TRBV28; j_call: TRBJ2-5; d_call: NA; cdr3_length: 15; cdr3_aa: CASSFWGAGAETQYF; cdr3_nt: TGTGCCAGCAGTTTCTGGGGGGCAGGGGCTGAGACCCAGTACTTC
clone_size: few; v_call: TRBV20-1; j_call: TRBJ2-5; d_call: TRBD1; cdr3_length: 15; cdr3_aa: CSAHSRTGAWETQYF; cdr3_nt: TGCAGTGCCCACTCCAGGACAGGGGCTTGGGAGACCCAGTACTTC
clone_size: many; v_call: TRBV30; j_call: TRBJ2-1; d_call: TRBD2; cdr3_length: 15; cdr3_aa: CAWQTLAGAYNEQFF; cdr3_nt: TGTGCCTGGCAGACCCTAGCGGGAGCCTACAATGAGCAGTTCTTC
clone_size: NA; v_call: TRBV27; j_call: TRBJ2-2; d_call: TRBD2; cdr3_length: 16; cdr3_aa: CASSLPLAANTGELFF; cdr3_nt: TGTGCCAGCAGTCTCCCCCTAGCGGCAAACACCGGGGAGCTGTTTTTT
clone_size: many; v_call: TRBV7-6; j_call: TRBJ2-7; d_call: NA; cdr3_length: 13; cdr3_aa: CASSLGGPNEQYF; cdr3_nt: TGTGCCAGCAGCTTAGGGGGGCCAAACGAGCAGTACTTC
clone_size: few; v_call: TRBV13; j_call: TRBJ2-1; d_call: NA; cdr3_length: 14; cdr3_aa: CASSLNMGDNEQFF; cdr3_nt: TGTGCCAGCAGCTTAAATATGGGGGACAATGAGCAGTTCTTC